These 20 T cell receptor beta chains were sequenced from one sample in a study of blood T cell repertoires in COVID-19. Method: immunoSEQ multiplex PCR; TCRdb's copy keeps in-frame clones and lacks some. The sample has some 370,000 clones, around 83% seen once; the top ten hold roughly 5.1%. Input material: PBMCs or T cells enriched from blood (not recorded which). Source of these receptors: a woman aged 45-65 years who had recovered from COVID-19.

V is TRBV7-3 and J is TRBJ1-3; TRBD1 matches at 10 bases. Unmatched junction bases numbered 10, after V lost 5 bases and J lost 3 bases. Germline CDR1 and CDR2: SGHTA and FQGTGA. The CDR3 is made up of 17 amino acids. The CDR3 sequence is CASSLGQGESLGNTIYF. The CDR3 bases are TGTGCCAGCAGCCTAGGACAGGGGGAAAGCCTTGGAAACACCATATATTTT.

The chain carries TRBV27 and TRBJ1-2, with no clear D. V gave up 4 bases and J gave up 2 bases, with 5 bases separating them. The CDR3 loop spans 12 amino acids. CDR1 is MNHEY, CDR2 SMNVEV, per germline (reference sequence). CDR3: CASSSLNYGYTF. DNA for the CDR3: TGTGCCAGCAGTTCACTAAACTATGGCTACACCTTC.

The J gene is TRBJ1-4, the V gene TRBV5-1, with TRBD1 matching 10 bases. CDR1 is SGHRS, CDR2 YFSETQ, per germline. The V and J ends lost 2 bases and 8 bases, in that order; junction bases with no gene match: 15. The CDR3 runs 18 residues. The CDR3 nucleotides are TGCGCCAGCAGCTTTGGAGGGACAGGGGAAAGGGTATGGGAAAAACTGTTTTTT. This gives the protein CASSFGGTGERVWEKLFF.

The sample holds a few counts of this clone. The rearrangement links TRBV7-2 to TRBJ1-4, with D possibly being TRBD1 (6 bases). V was cut by 5 bases and J by 3 bases, with 13 bases left in between. The V gene's germline CDR1 is SGHTA and CDR2 FQGNSA. The CDR3 totals 15 residues. For the CDR3, the DNA is TGTGCCAGCAGCCCAAGGGCAGGGGCTAATGAAAAACTGTTTTTT. Amino acid sequence: CASSPRAGANEKLFF.

V usage is TRBV14 and J usage is TRBJ2-1; 8 positions agree with TRBD2. This CDR3 comprises 14 residues. Losses at the gene ends were 4 bases for V and 4 bases for J; bases not matched to a gene: 3. Germline-derived CDR1 and CDR2 are SGHDN and FVKESK. As DNA, the CDR3 is TGTGCCAGCAGCCCGGGGGGGGGTTACAATGAGCAGTTCTTC. Its protein product is CASSPGGGYNEQFF.

The chain employs TRBV6-5 and TRBJ1-5, with 9 bases fitting TRBD1. Germline assignment: CDR1 MNHEY and CDR2 SVGAGI. Trimming cost V 6 bases and J 4 bases; bases outside gene matches: 7. This CDR3 contains 15 residues. As DNA, the CDR3 is TGTGCCAGCAGAAGATCCGGGACAGGGAATCAGCCCCAGCATTTT. Its protein is CASRRSGTGNQPQHF.

This clone was detected only a few times. The rearrangement joins TRBV3-1 (or the pseudogene TRBV3-2) to TRBJ2-5; 13 bases line up with TRBD2. Unmatched junction bases numbered 0, after V lost 5 bases and J lost 3 bases. Germline CDR1 and CDR2: LGHDT and YNNKEL (reference sequence). This CDR3 contains 14 residues. The CDR3 DNA follows: TGTGCCAGCAGCGGACTAGCGGGGGAAGAGACCCAGTACTTC. Translated: CASSGLAGEETQYF.

This clone was recorded once. The chain couples TRBV25-1 to TRBJ2-1; 10 bases align to TRBD2. Germline V gene data show CDR1 as MGHDK and CDR2 as SYGVNS. After removal of 6 bases from V and 4 bases from J, the junction contained 3 bases not matched to a gene. This CDR3 spans 14 amino acids. The CDR3 sequence: CASRELAGYNEQFF. The CDR3 nucleotides read TGTGCCAGCAGAGAACTAGCGGGATACAATGAGCAGTTCTTC.

The genes are TRBV7-8 and TRBJ1-6, with unresolved D. Germline V CDR1 and CDR2: SGHVS, FQNEAQ. The CDR3 loop spans 15 amino acids. Deletions cut 2 bases from V and 0 bases from J, with 5 bases between. The CDR3 protein is CASSLRSSYNSPLHF. CDR3 in DNA: TGTGCCAGCAGCTTAAGGAGCTCCTATAATTCACCCCTCCACTTT.

The chain combines TRBV19 with TRBJ1-5; 10 nucleotides match TRBD1. V was clipped by 9 bases and J by 7 bases; unmatched bases: 9. The CDR3 extends over 14 amino acids. Germline V gene sequence: CDR1 LNHDA, CDR2 SQIVND (reference sequence). The CDR3 reads CASATTGGGQPQHF. CDR3 nucleotide sequence: TGTGCCAGCGCTACGACAGGGGGCGGGCAGCCCCAGCATTTT.

V is TRBV30 and J is TRBJ1-1; 8 positions agree with TRBD1. The CDR3 length is 20 residues. The junction had 22 bases not matched to a gene; V was cut back by 0 bases and J by 4 bases. Germline CDR1 GTSNPN, CDR2 SVGIG (reference sequence). The CDR3 spells CAWSVRQGLMLILGGTEAFF. In DNA form, the CDR3 reads TGTGCCTGGAGTGTACGACAGGGGTTGATGTTGATTTTAGGGGGCACTGAAGCTTTCTTT.

The sample holds one count of this clone. The chain couples TRBV9 to TRBJ2-1; TRBD2 matches at 7 bases. The CDR3 has 14 residues. CDR1 and CDR2 from the germline V gene are SGDLS and YYNGEE. V lost 2 bases, J lost 9 bases, and 8 bases stayed unmatched. CDR3 DNA: TGTGCCAGCAGCGTGTCTAGTTGGGGGGGTGAGCAGTTCTTC. Translating gives CASSVSSWGGEQFF.

This chain links TRBV2 with TRBJ1-2, with D perhaps matching TRBD1 (5 bases). V lost 3 bases and J 6 bases, leaving 14 bases between the germline ends. The CDR3 is made up of 14 amino acids. Looked up from germline, CDR1 is SNHLY and CDR2 is FYNNEI. The CDR3 region has the DNA TGTGCCAGCAGTGAGATGGGGCAGGGCCATGGCTACACCTTC. Translation: CASSEMGQGHGYTF.

Details on this clone: Other DNA sequences in this sample translate to the same CDR3. CDR3 DNA: TGTGCCAGCAGCTTAGCGAGGGCCAATCAGCCCCAGCATTTT. This sequence encodes CASSLARANQPQHF. The chain combines TRBV7-2 with TRBJ1-5; D not certain. Trimming stripped 0 bases from V and 3 bases from J, with 6 bases between. The CDR3 sequence is 14 residues long. CDR1 is SGHTA, CDR2 FQGNSA, per germline.

This chain joins TRBV10-3 and TRBJ1-5; D gene uncertain. V lost 3 bases and J lost 1, with 7 bases in between. Per the germline V gene, CDR1 is ENHRY and CDR2 is SYGVKD. The CDR3 covers 14 residues. The CDR3 nucleotides are TGTGCCATCAGTGAAGGACTCAGCAATCAGCCCCAGCATTTT. Residues: CAISEGLSNQPQHF.

This chain links TRBV19 with TRBJ2-7; 7 bases agree with TRBD1. V lost 3 bases, J lost 2 bases, and 7 bases stayed unmatched. The CDR3 has 15 amino acids. Germline assignment: CDR1 LNHDA and CDR2 SQIVND (reference sequence). The CDR3 DNA sequence: TGTGCCAGTAGTATGTCGGGACAGCCAGCCTACGAGCAGTACTTC. Amino acid sequence: CASSMSGQPAYEQYF.

V usage is TRBV27 and J usage is TRBJ2-1; D possibly corresponds to TRBD2 (7 bases). The CDR3 is 15 residues long. V lost 3 bases, J lost 4 bases, and 13 bases lay in between. The germline CDR1 and CDR2 sequences are MNHEY and SMNVEV (reference sequence). The CDR3 bases are TGTGCCAGCAGTTTTGAGGGGGGGGGATACAATGAGCAGTTCTTC. This encodes CASSFEGGGYNEQFF.

This clone was counted a single time. The chain combines TRBV27 with TRBJ1-1; 11 bases are a match to TRBD1. Trimming took 10 bases from V and 5 from J; bases not matched to a gene: 12. Germline V gene data show CDR1 as MNHEY and CDR2 as SMNVEV (reference sequence). The CDR3 contains 15 residues. CDR3 in amino acids: CATLSWGTGGTEAFF. For the CDR3, the DNA is TGTGCCACCCTTTCCTGGGGGACAGGGGGTACTGAAGCTTTCTTT.

With respect to this clone: The germline gene is not matched at one end of the junction; a read error may be the cause. The rearrangement joins TRBV7-6 to TRBJ2-7; no firm D call. Germline CDR1 is SGHVS and CDR2 is FNYEAQ. The length of the CDR3 is 13 residues. Here the CDR3 reads CASSFGLSSEQYF. In DNA, the CDR3 is TGTGCCAGCAGCTTTGGGCTATCCTCCGAGCAGTACTTC.

This clone was observed many times. CDR3 loop: CASSDADITALAFF. The CDR3 coding sequence is TGTGCCAGCAGTGACGCGGATATAACGGCCCTCGCTTTCTTT. This sequence joins TRBV2 and TRBJ1-1; D unclear. The CDR3 covers 14 residues. V shed 3 bases and J shed 11 bases, with 19 bases lying between them. Germline lookup yields CDR1 SNHLY and CDR2 FYNNEI.